This T cell receptor beta chain was observed in a study of cytomegalovirus exposure and HLA in healthy donors. The CDR3 consists of 16 residues. Trimming removed 1 base at V and 6 bases at J, with 17 bases between. CDR1 SEHNR and CDR2 FQNEAQ come from the germline V gene (reference sequence). On this clone itself: Its antigen is currently unknown.

PCR used 60 Vbeta primers and 13 Jbeta primers. The repertoire was sequenced with immunoSEQ multiplex PCR; TCRdb's copy has only in-frame clones and lacks some. The data show under 90,000 clones, with 75% to 90% seen just once and approximately 2.3% held by the top ten. General study results and limits: TRBV6-2, TRBV6-3 and some other V segments were unresolvable in 87-base-pair reads. Published work reported that the classifier diagnosed cytomegalovirus status with high specificity and sensitivity. A previous analysis found most TCR beta V segments productive roughly 87% or roughly 30% of the time.

The TCR sequence derives from a man between 18 and 35 years old in good health and CMV-seronegative. The material sequenced was PBMCs. This rearrangement joins TRBV7-9 to TRBJ2-3; possibly TRBD2 for D (7 bases). DNA of the CDR3: TGTGCCAGCAGCTTAGTGGGGGGGGCCGGAGCGGATACGCAGTATTTT. Protein sequence: CASSLVGGAGADTQYF.